This entry features one T cell receptor (beta chain) sequence. CDR1 and CDR2 from the germline V gene are KGHSH and LQKENI. V was shortened by 6 bases and J by 6 bases, with 10 bases between the two germline ends. The CDR3 covers 12 residues. These data come from a study of blood T cell repertoires in COVID-19. Study overall: The analysed material was cDNA or gDNA that came from T cells, B-cell-depleted T cells, or PBMCs.

TCRdb keeps only in-frame clones here, not all; method: immunoSEQ multiplex PCR. This table has 55,000 to 65,000 clones, roughly 88% appearing once. The chain uses TRBV18 and TRBJ2-3; D uncertain. The source of this sequence is a man between 25 and 39 years old with COVID-19, enrolled during active disease. The sequenced material came from peripheral blood. Here the CDR3 reads CASSRRVDTQYF. The CDR3 DNA reads as TGTGCCAGCTCTCGCCGGGTGGATACGCAGTATTTT.